The 15 T cell receptor beta chains reported below all come from one sample, sequenced in a study of human CD8 memory T cell subsets. By UMI-labeled 5' RACE, the TCR beta libraries were made. TCRdb re-called the 5' RACE reads and catalogs CDR3 proteins one per entry, DNA excluded. The sample features several thousand distinct CDR3 sequences, with roughly 25% in its top ten. Specimen: CD8+ T cells from PBMCs. The receptor source for this set is a human donor in good health.

This chain links TRBV6-2 or TRBV6-3 with TRBJ1-6; absent DNA, TCRdb's TRBD1 call cannot be checked. CDR1 and CDR2 (germline): MNHEY, SVGEGT. This CDR3 is built from 15 residues. CDR3 in amino acids: CASSLTGGSGSPLHF.

This sequence joins TRBV15 and TRBJ2-3; the TRBD2 assignment by TCRdb is unverifiable without DNA. Germline V lookup: CDR1 LNHNV, CDR2 YYDKDF (reference sequence). CDR3 length equals 14 residues. CDR3 amino acids: CATSPTGAGDTQYF.

The CDR3 sequence: CASSLLSVMNTEAFF. The rearrangement uses TRBV28 and TRBJ1-1. Germline-derived CDR1 and CDR2 are MDHEN and SYDVKM. CDR3 length: 15 residues.

The chain couples TRBV2 to TRBJ2-1; TCRdb returns TRBD1, unconfirmable since there is no DNA. The germline CDR1 and CDR2 sequences are SNHLY and FYNNEI. This CDR3 is built from 13 residues. The CDR3 reads CASNRQGDGEQFF.

This clonotype is deemed medium-sized by its frequency. This rearrangement joins TRBV29-1 to TRBJ2-3. This CDR3 is built from 11 residues. Germline-derived CDR1 and CDR2 are SQVTM and ANQGSEA. The CDR3 here is CSVRGTDTQYF.

This clonotype is labeled medium-sized (0.01 to 0.1%) based on frequency. The chain joins TRBV7-9 to TRBJ1-5; TCRdb's D call, TRBD1, is unchecked because there is no DNA. The length of the CDR3 is 14 residues. Per the germline V gene, CDR1 is SEHNR and CDR2 is FQNEAQ (reference sequence). CDR3 sequence reads: CASSAGASNQPQHF.

This sequence joins TRBV28 and TRBJ2-1; TCRdb's assignment of TRBD1 cannot be checked, as there is no DNA. The CDR3 loop spans 18 amino acids. Germline lookup yields CDR1 MDHEN and CDR2 SYDVKM. The CDR3 sequence is CASSSFSHVGGSYNEQFF.

The chain links TRBV5-1 to TRBJ2-6. The CDR3 has 15 residues. Per germline, CDR1 SGHRS and CDR2 YFSETQ. The CDR3 sequence: CASSFFYSGANVLTF.

The chain employs TRBV27 and TRBJ2-1; TCRdb calls TRBD2, which cannot be checked without DNA. The length of the CDR3 is 18 residues. Germline loops: CDR1 MNHEY, CDR2 SMNVEV (reference sequence). This CDR3 reads CASSLSPAGLDLHNEQFF.

The chain employs TRBV5-1 and TRBJ2-1; lacking DNA, the TRBD1 call made by TCRdb goes unchecked. The CDR3 has 14 residues. Germline V gene lookup returns CDR1 SGHRS and CDR2 YFSETQ. CDR3 region: CASSGTGVEFEQFF.

The rearrangement links TRBV25-1 to TRBJ1-6; the TCRdb call, TRBD1, lacks DNA for checking. The CDR3 sequence is 14 residues long. Germline CDR1 and CDR2: MGHDK and SYGVNS. The CDR3 loop is CASSPQGWNSPLHF.

The chain carries TRBV15 and TRBJ2-1; TCRdb indicates TRBD2, and absent DNA this call remains unverified. CDR3 length: 14 amino acids. Per the germline V gene, CDR1 is LNHNV and CDR2 is YYDKDF (reference sequence). CDR3 loop: CATAVARTGNEQFF.

The rearrangement links TRBV19 to TRBJ2-7. CDR1 and CDR2 from the germline V gene are LNHDA and SQIVND (reference sequence). This CDR3 is built from 13 residues. CDR3 sequence reads: CASSIDPTYEQYF.

The chain is built from TRBV4-1 and TRBJ2-5; checking the TCRdb D call of TRBD1 is not possible without DNA. The CDR3 runs to 15 residues. Germline CDR1 and CDR2: MGHRA and YSYEKL. CDR3 residues: CASSHRTGNGETQYF.

V gene TRBV29-1 combines with J gene TRBJ2-2; TCRdb returns TRBD2, unconfirmable since there is no DNA. The CDR3 has 20 amino acids. Germline assignment: CDR1 SQVTM and CDR2 ANQGSEA. CDR3 amino acids: CSVSDWREGLDRENTGELFF.